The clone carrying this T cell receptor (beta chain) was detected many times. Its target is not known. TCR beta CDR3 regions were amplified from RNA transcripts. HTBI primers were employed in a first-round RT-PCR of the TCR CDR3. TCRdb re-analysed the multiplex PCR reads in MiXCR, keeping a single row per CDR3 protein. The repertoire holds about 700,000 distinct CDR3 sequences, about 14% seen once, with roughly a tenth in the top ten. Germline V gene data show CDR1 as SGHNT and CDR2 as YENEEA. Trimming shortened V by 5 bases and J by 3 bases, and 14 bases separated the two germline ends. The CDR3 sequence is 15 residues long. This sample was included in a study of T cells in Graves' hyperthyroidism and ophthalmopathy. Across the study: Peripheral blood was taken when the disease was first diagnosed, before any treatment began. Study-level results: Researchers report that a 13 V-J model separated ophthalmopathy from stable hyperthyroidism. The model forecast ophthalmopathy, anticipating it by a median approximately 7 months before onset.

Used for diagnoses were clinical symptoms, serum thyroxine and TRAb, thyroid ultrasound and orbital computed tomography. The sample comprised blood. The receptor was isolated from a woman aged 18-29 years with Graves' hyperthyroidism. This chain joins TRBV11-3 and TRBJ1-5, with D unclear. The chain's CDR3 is CASSPRTDPNQPQHF. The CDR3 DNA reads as TGTGCCAGCAGCCCTCGTACAGACCCCAATCAGCCCCAGCATTTT.